The 23 T cell receptor beta chains listed next were all sequenced from one sample in a study of blood T cell repertoires in COVID-19. Here immunoSEQ multiplex PCR was the method, and the copy in TCRdb shows in-frame clones only, minus some. The sample holds about 60,000 clones, just over 85% seen once. Sequencing was performed on peripheral blood. The source is a human donor in a cohort sampled during active COVID-19.

This CDR3 reads CATHQGGIGYTF. The CDR3 nucleotides read TGTGCCACTCACCAGGGAGGGATTGGCTACACCTTC. The chain is built from TRBV19 and TRBJ1-2; D perhaps matches TRBD1 (5 bases). V lost 10 bases, J lost 7 bases, and 16 bases lay in between. This CDR3 is 12 amino acids long. Germline CDR1 LNHDA, CDR2 SQIVND (reference sequence).

A single count supports this clone. The chain joins TRBV6-5 to TRBJ2-7; TRBD1 might be the D (6 bases). In germline, CDR1 is MNHEY, CDR2 SVGAGI. The CDR3 length is 14 residues. Trimming removed 0 bases at V and 3 bases at J, with 9 bases between. The CDR3 DNA is TGTGCCAGCAGTTACTCAGGGACAATCTACGAGCAGTACTTC. Encoded protein: CASSYSGTIYEQYF.

The rearrangement links TRBV3-1 (or the pseudogene TRBV3-2) to TRBJ2-7, with a possible D match to TRBD2 (6 bases). The germline gives CDR1 LGHDT, CDR2 YNNKEL (reference sequence). V was cut by 4 bases and J by 7 bases, with 14 bases left in between. CDR3 size: 13 residues. CDR3: CASSPPGVREQYF. In DNA, the CDR3 is TGTGCCAGCAGCCCCCCGGGGGTTCGGGAGCAGTACTTC.

This chain uses TRBV11-2 with TRBJ1-4; 7 bases match TRBD1. This CDR3 is 15 amino acids long. With 5 bases clipped from V and 7 bases from J, the junction kept 10 bases outside the gene matches. CDR1 SGHAT and CDR2 FQNNGV come from the germline V gene. This CDR3 reads CASSNPTGRFEKLFF. CDR3 DNA: TGTGCCAGCAGCAACCCGACAGGGCGGTTTGAAAAACTGTTTTTT. Complete variable domain (other parts from reference TRBV11-2 and TRBJ1-4): EAGVAQSPRYKIIEKRQSVAFWCNPISGHATLYWYQQILGQGPKLLIQFQNNGVVDDSQLPKDRFSAERLKGVDSTLKIQPAKLEDSAVYLCASSNPTGRFEKLFFGSGTQLSVL.

The table lists this clone with a few counts. This chain connects TRBV30 to TRBJ2-2; possibly TRBD1 for D (6 bases). This CDR3 comprises 15 residues. V was pared by 0 bases and J by 4 bases, with 12 bases between. Germline V CDR1 and CDR2: GTSNPN, SVGIG (reference sequence). In nucleotides, the CDR3 is TGTGCCTGGAGTGTACACAGGGTTCTCACCGGGGAGCTGTTTTTT. It translates to CAWSVHRVLTGELFF.

This rearrangement joins TRBV5-4 to TRBJ1-6, with D possibly being TRBD1 (6 bases). This CDR3 is built from 14 residues. Trimming cost V 3 bases and J 5 bases, with 9 bases left between them. Germline assignment: CDR1 SGHNT and CDR2 YYREEE (reference sequence). As DNA, the CDR3 is TGTGCCAGCAGCTGGGGGGGCAATAATTCACCCCTCCACTTT. Translation: CASSWGGNNSPLHF.

The V gene is TRBV18, the J gene TRBJ2-7; D perhaps matches TRBD1 (5 bases). This CDR3 spans 14 amino acids. The germline V gene has CDR1 KGHSH and CDR2 LQKENI. V lost 1 base, J lost 1 base, and 8 bases lay in between. This CDR3 reads CASSPLDRSYEQYF. The CDR3, as DNA: TGTGCCAGCTCACCACTCGACAGATCCTACGAGCAGTACTTC. Using reference TRBV18 and TRBJ2-7 for the parts outside the CDR3, the full variable domain is NAGVMQNPRHLVRRRGQEARLRCSPMKGHSHVYWYRQLPEEGLKFMVYLQKENIIDESGMPKERFSAEFPKEGPSILRIQQVVRGDSAAYFCASSPLDRSYEQYFGPGTRLTVT.

V usage is TRBV6-5 and J usage is TRBJ1-3; tentative D call: TRBD1 (5 bases). The length of the CDR3 is 15 residues. Looked up from germline, CDR1 is MNHEY and CDR2 is SVGAGI. The V gene lost 10 bases and the J gene lost 0 bases, with 16 bases spanning the gap. This CDR3 reads CATRRQFNSGNTIYF. The CDR3 bases are TGTGCCACACGCAGACAGTTCAACTCTGGAAACACCATATATTTT.

This clone showed up just once. The V and J genes are TRBV19 and TRBJ2-7, with TRBD2 matching 10 bases. CDR1 is LNHDA and CDR2 is SQIVND in the germline V gene (reference sequence). The CDR3 consists of 15 residues. J was trimmed by 0 bases and V by 6 bases; bases with no gene match: 5. In DNA, the CDR3 is TGTGCCAGTAGAAGTAGCGGGGGGAGCTCCTACGAGCAGTACTTC. The encoded protein is CASRSSGGSSYEQYF.

J is TRBJ1-5 and V is TRBV19; no reliable D call. CDR3 length: 16 amino acids. CDR1 LNHDA and CDR2 SQIVND come from the germline V gene (reference sequence). The ends were cut back, 4 bases at V and 4 bases at J, with 17 bases in the middle. The CDR3 spells CASSSVVGSGNQPQHF. In nucleotides, the CDR3 is TGTGCCAGTAGTAGTGTCGTGGGATCGGGGAATCAGCCCCAGCATTTT.

This rearrangement joins TRBV20-1 to TRBJ1-2, with D possibly matching TRBD1 (6 bases). Germline assignment: CDR1 DFQATT and CDR2 SNEGSKA (reference sequence). The CDR3 contains 11 residues. Between the trimmed V and J ends, which lost 7 bases and 5 bases, there was a span of 11 bases. CDR3 loop: CSVGGRYGYTF. In nucleotides, the CDR3 is TGCAGTGTGGGGGGGCGGTATGGCTACACCTTC.

The V and J genes are TRBV29-1 and TRBJ1-4; 9 bases fit TRBD1. The junction had 3 bases not matched to a gene; V was cut back by 5 bases and J by 8 bases. Germline CDR1 SQVTM, CDR2 ANQGSEA. This CDR3 is built from 12 residues. This CDR3 reads CSVSGQGEKLFF. The CDR3 bases are TGCAGCGTTTCAGGACAGGGGGAAAAACTGTTTTTT.

The chain couples TRBV5-1 to TRBJ2-7, with 9 bases identical to TRBD1. CDR1 and CDR2 from the germline V gene are SGHRS and YFSETQ. The CDR3 runs to 17 residues. V trimming: 4 bases; J trimming: 2 bases; junction bases outside the gene matches: 13. The CDR3 DNA follows: TGCGCCAGCAGCCGCGCGGGTGGGACAGGGAGAGCCTACGAGCAGTACTTC. Protein sequence: CASSRAGGTGRAYEQYF.

There are a few counts of this clone. The chain joins TRBV19 to TRBJ2-7; the match to TRBD2 covers 15 bases. The CDR3 is made up of 15 amino acids. Per the germline V gene, CDR1 is LNHDA and CDR2 is SQIVND (reference sequence). J lost 3 bases, V lost 3 bases, and 0 bases had no gene match. In DNA, the CDR3 is TGTGCCAGTAGTATGGGACTAGCGGGAGGCTACGAGCAGTACTTC. Protein product: CASSMGLAGGYEQYF. The full variable domain, with the rest looked up from reference TRBV19 and TRBJ2-7, is DGGITQSPKYLFRKEGQNVTLSCEQNLNHDAMYWYRQDPGQGLRLIYYSQIVNDFQKGDIAEGYSVSREKKESFPLTVTSAQKNPTAFYLCASSMGLAGGYEQYFGPGTRLTVT.

The CDR3 DNA is TGTGCCAGCAGCTTAAACAGGGCCAACACTGAAGCTTTCTTT. This codes for CASSLNRANTEAFF. V is TRBV7-2 and J is TRBJ1-1; possibly TRBD1 for D (6 bases). This CDR3 has 14 amino acids. The germline V gene has CDR1 SGHTA and CDR2 FQGNSA. V gave up 2 bases and J gave up 2 bases, with 9 bases separating them.

The gene calls are TRBV7-8 and TRBJ1-4; D remains unclear. The germline V gene has CDR1 SGHVS and CDR2 FQNEAQ. V was trimmed by 8 bases and J by 6 bases, leaving 16 bases between them. This CDR3 is built from 14 residues. CDR3 nucleotide sequence: TGTGCCAGCGGCTACCCCAGCGCGGATGAAAAACTGTTTTTT. It yields the protein CASGYPSADEKLFF.

The chain joins TRBV3-1 (or the pseudogene TRBV3-2) to TRBJ1-2, with 9 positions matching TRBD1. CDR1 LGHDT and CDR2 YNNKEL come from the germline V gene (reference sequence). The CDR3 length is 14 residues. V was pared by 2 bases and J by 8 bases, with 6 bases of the junction left unmatched. CDR3 nucleotides: TGTGCCAGCAGCCAACTGGGACAGGGTCAAGGCTACACCTTC. It codes for CASSQLGQGQGYTF.

This rearrangement joins TRBV15 to TRBJ2-2; 9 nucleotides align to TRBD1. V trimming: 4 bases; J trimming: 5 bases; junction bases outside the gene matches: 5. The CDR3 is 15 residues long. Germline lookup yields CDR1 LNHNV and CDR2 YYDKDF (reference sequence). The CDR3 bases are TGTGCCACCAGCACCAGACAGGGGGATACCGGGGAGCTGTTTTTT. This translates into CATSTRQGDTGELFF.

J is TRBJ2-1 and V is TRBV5-5; D perhaps matches TRBD1 (6 bases). The CDR3 runs to 15 residues. Looked up from germline, CDR1 is SGHKS and CDR2 is YYEKEE (reference sequence). The ends were cut back, 4 bases at V and 4 bases at J, with 15 bases in the middle. The CDR3: CASSEGQGYYNEQFF. CDR3 nucleotide sequence: TGTGCCAGCAGCGAGGGACAAGGATATTACAATGAGCAGTTCTTC.

The rearrangement links TRBV27 to TRBJ1-5; no clear D. This CDR3 region has 14 residues. Trimming left V 8 bases short and J 8 bases short, with 19 bases between. The germline CDR1 and CDR2 sequences are MNHEY and SMNVEV (reference sequence). The CDR3 nucleotides are TGTGCCAGCTCTCGGGGAAAGACCTTTGAGCCCCAGCATTTT. As protein: CASSRGKTFEPQHF.

V and J are TRBV6-2 or TRBV6-3 and TRBJ2-2, with 7 bases identical to TRBD1. V trimming: 6 bases; J trimming: 0 bases; junction bases outside the gene matches: 4. The CDR3 spans 15 residues. The germline gives CDR1 MNHEY, CDR2 SVGEGT. In DNA form, the CDR3 reads TGTGCCAGCAGCAACAGGGGAGCGAACACCGGGGAGCTGTTTTTT. This sequence encodes CASSNRGANTGELFF.

This clone showed up just a few times. The rearrangement uses TRBV7-2 and TRBJ1-4, with no clear D. The CDR3 covers 15 residues. The V gene lost 1 base and the J gene lost 3 bases, with 9 bases spanning the gap. The germline V gene encodes CDR1 SGHTA and CDR2 FQGNSA. Here the CDR3 reads CASSLEAQPNEKLFF. The CDR3 nucleotides read TGTGCCAGCAGCTTAGAAGCACAGCCTAATGAAAAACTGTTTTTT.

The chain uses TRBV6-1 and TRBJ1-5; D remains ambiguous. The CDR3 contains 15 residues. Per germline, CDR1 MNHNS and CDR2 SASEGT. V was pared by 1 base and J by 1 base, with 8 bases between. CDR3 region: CASSEVVASNQPQHF. CDR3 bases: TGTGCCAGCAGTGAAGTCGTGGCCAGCAATCAGCCCCAGCATTTT.